By proportion, the clone carrying this T cell receptor beta chain is medium-sized. The V end was cut by 2 bases, the J end by 6 bases, with 22 bases between. The CDR3 extends over 17 amino acids. This sample was included in a study of blood T cell repertoires in COVID-19. Per the study methods: Amplification of reference gene primers provided the estimated nucleated cell counts. This table comes from immunoSEQ multiplex PCR, and its TCRdb copy is limited to in-frame clones, with some not included. That table supplies the V and J calls and clone size; D and trimming were determined from the DNA. The repertoire includes about 96,000 clones, roughly 80% of them detected once, and 8% to 9% sits in the top ten.

The receptor was isolated from a man aged 45-65 years who had recovered from COVID-19. The rearrangement joins TRBV23-1 to TRBJ1-2; a weak D match, TRBD1 (5 bases). TRBV23-1 is annotated as an ORF whose role is uncertain. Input material: peripheral blood. CDR3 nucleotides: TGCGCCAGCAGTCAAATTCTTAAGACAGATTCGGGTGATGGCTACACCTTC. Encoded protein: CASSQILKTDSGDGYTF.